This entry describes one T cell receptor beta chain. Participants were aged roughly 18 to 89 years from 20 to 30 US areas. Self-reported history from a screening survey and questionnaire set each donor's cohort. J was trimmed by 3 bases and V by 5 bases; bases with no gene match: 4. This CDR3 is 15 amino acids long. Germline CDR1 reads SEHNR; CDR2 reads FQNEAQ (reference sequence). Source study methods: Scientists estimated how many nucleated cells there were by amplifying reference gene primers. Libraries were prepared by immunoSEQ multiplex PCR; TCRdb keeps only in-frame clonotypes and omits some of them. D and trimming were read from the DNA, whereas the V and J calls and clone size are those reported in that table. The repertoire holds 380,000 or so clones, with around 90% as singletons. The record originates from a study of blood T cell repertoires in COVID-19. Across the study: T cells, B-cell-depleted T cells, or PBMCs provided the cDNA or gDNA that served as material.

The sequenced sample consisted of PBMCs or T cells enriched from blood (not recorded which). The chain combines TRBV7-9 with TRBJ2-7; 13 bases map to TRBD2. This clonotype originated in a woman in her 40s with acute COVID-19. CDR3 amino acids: CASSATSGGRYEQYF. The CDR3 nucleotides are TGTGCCAGCAGCGCGACTAGCGGGGGGCGCTACGAGCAGTACTTC. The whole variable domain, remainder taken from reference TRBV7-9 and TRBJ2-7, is DTGVSQNPRHKITKRGQNVTFRCDPISEHNRLYWYRQTLGQGPEFLTYFQNEAQLEKSRLLSDRFSAERPKGSFSTLEIQRTEQGDSAMYLCASSATSGGRYEQYFGPGTRLTVT.